The source of this TCR beta chain is a study of neoadjuvant anti-PD-1 for oral cavity cancer. The overall study: Non-progressing patients received a fourth nivolumab dose near day 43, then surgery on days 50-56.

Blood libraries mostly used 450 to 550 ng genomic DNA, six replicates each. Here immunoSEQ multiplex PCR was the method, and the copy in TCRdb shows in-frame clones only, minus some. This table has just under 70,000 clones, more than 75% appearing once. Study conclusions and caveats: Only three patients per response group were TCR-analyzed; validation needed.

Specified time point: after neoadjuvant nivolumab, at surgical resection. PBMCs were not maintained or expanded in culture before analysis. This clone has just one count. The antigen is undetermined. Here the sequenced sample was PBMCs, taken after nivolumab (anti-PD-1) treatment. The sequence came from a person aged 40 to 85 with oral cavity squamous cell carcinoma.

CDR3 in DNA: TGTGCCAGCAGTGGAATGAAGGCAGTTAGCAATCAGCCCCAGCATTTT. It specifies CASSGMKAVSNQPQHF. The chain uses TRBV2 and TRBJ1-5; D gene unclear. Germline V lookup: CDR1 SNHLY, CDR2 FYNNEI. The CDR3 has 16 residues. V lost 4 bases to trimming and J lost 0 bases, with 13 bases between them. Filled out from reference TRBV2 and TRBJ1-5, the complete variable domain reads EPEVTQTPSHQVTQMGQEVILRCVPISNHLYFYWYRQILGQKVEFLVSFYNNEISEKSEIFDDQFSVERPDGSNFTLKIRSTKLEDSAMYFCASSGMKAVSNQPQHFGDGTRLSIL.